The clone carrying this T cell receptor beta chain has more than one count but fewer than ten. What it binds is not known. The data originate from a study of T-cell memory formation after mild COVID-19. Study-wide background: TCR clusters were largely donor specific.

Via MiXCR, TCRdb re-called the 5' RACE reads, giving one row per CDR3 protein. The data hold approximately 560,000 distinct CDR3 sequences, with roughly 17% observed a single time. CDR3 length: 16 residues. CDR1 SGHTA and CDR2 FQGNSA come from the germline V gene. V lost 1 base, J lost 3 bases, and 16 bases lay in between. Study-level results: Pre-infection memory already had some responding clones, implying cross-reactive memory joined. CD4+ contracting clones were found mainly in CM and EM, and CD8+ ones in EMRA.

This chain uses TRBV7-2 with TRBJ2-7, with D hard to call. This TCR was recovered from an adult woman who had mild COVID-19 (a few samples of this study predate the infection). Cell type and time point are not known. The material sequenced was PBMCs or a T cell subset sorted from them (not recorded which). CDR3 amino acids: CASSLGPVTRDYEQYF. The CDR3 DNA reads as TGTGCCAGCAGCTTAGGCCCCGTGACCAGAGACTACGAGCAGTACTTC. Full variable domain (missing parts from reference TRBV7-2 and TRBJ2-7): GAGVSQSPSNKVTEKGKDVELRCDPISGHTALYWYRQSLGQGLEFLIYFQGNSAPDKSGLPSDRFSAERTGGSVSTLTIQRTQQEDSAVYLCASSLGPVTRDYEQYFGPGTRLTVT.